This is a list of T cell receptor beta chains from one sample in a study of shared clonotypes between healthy human individuals. The repertoire was sequenced with immunoSEQ multiplex PCR; TCRdb's copy has only in-frame clones and lacks some. The sample contains 2 million to 2.5 million clones, roughly 96% of which appear only once. What was sequenced was naive CD4+ T cells sorted from blood. These receptor sequences come from a man aged 18 to 35 in good health. CDR3s include the opening cysteine and the closing phenylalanine or tryptophan. D genes are given only for firm matches. Clone size is shown for a subset of rows, as once, few, many or a class of expanded clone.

>NA|TRBV2|TRBJ2-2|NA
CASNLATNTGELFF
TGTGCCAGCAACCTAGCGACGAACACCGGGGAGCTGTTTTTT
>NA|TRBV7-9|TRBJ2-2|few
CASSSTGQPTGELFF
TGTGCCAGCAGCTCGACCGGCCAACCCACCGGGGAGCTGTTTTTT
>TRBD1|TRBV10-2|TRBJ2-7|NA
CASRGTGNSYEQYF
TGCGCCAGCAGGGGGACAGGTAACTCCTACGAGCAGTACTTC
>TRBD1|TRBV7-2|TRBJ2-7|NA
CASSPWDSYEQYF
TGTGCCAGCAGCCCCTGGGACAGCTACGAGCAGTACTTC
>TRBD2|TRBV19|TRBJ2-2|NA
CASSLLGLALGTGELFF
TGTGCCAGTAGTCTCCTTGGACTAGCTTTGGGCACCGGGGAGCTGTTTTTT
>TRBD1|TRBV29-1|TRBJ2-7|NA
CSVQMDRGTNEQYF
TGCAGCGTACAGATGGACAGGGGGACCAACGAGCAGTACTTC
>NA|TRBV7-9|TRBJ1-3|NA
CASSRKTVSGNTIYF
TGTGCCAGCAGCCGTAAGACTGTCTCTGGAAACACCATATATTTT
>NA|TRBV6-1|TRBJ1-4|NA
CASSELSGNEKLFF
TGTGCCAGCAGTGAATTGTCAGGGAATGAAAAACTGTTTTTT
>TRBD2|TRBV5-1|TRBJ2-5|NA
CASSLEPSGQETQYF
TGCGCCAGCAGCTTGGAACCTAGCGGTCAAGAGACCCAGTACTTC
>NA|TRBV30|TRBJ2-5|NA
CAWSVLRHPQETQYF
TGTGCCTGGAGTGTACTGAGGCATCCACAAGAGACCCAGTACTTC
>NA|TRBV2|TRBJ2-3|NA
CASKSRSTDTQYF
TGTGCCAGCAAGAGTAGGAGCACAGATACGCAGTATTTT
>NA|TRBV28|TRBJ1-2|NA
CATRTGVGYGYTF
TGTGCCACCAGGACTGGGGTTGGCTATGGCTACACCTTC
>NA|TRBV27|TRBJ1-1|NA
CASSRAANLNTEAFF
TGTGCCAGCAGCCGCGCGGCGAATTTGAACACTGAAGCTTTCTTT
>NA|TRBV5-4|TRBJ1-1|NA
CASSYDPDTEAFF
TGTGCCAGCAGCTACGACCCGGACACTGAAGCTTTCTTT
>NA|TRBV12-5|TRBJ2-5|NA
CASGPDPGNTQETQYF
TGTGCTAGTGGTCCCGACCCCGGAAACACACAAGAGACCCAGTACTTC
>NA|TRBV5-4|TRBJ2-2|NA
CASSFGQGGTGELFF
TGTGCCAGCAGCTTCGGTCAGGGGGGCACCGGGGAGCTGTTTTTT
>NA|TRBV4-1|TRBJ1-1|NA
CASSRALQTNTEAFF
TGCGCCAGCAGTAGGGCCCTTCAAACGAACACTGAAGCTTTCTTT
>NA|TRBV5-1|TRBJ2-5|NA
CASTLRETQYF
TGCGCCAGCACCCTGCGGGAGACCCAGTACTTC
>NA|TRBV11-3|TRBJ2-1|NA
CASSLGGPNEQFF
TGTGCCAGCAGCTTAGGCGGGCCGAATGAGCAGTTCTTC
>TRBD2|TRBV4-1|TRBJ2-1|NA
CASSQGLPSGGYYEQFF
TGCGCCAGCAGCCAGGGACTTCCTAGCGGGGGGTACTATGAGCAGTTCTTC
>NA|TRBV6-1|TRBJ1-5|once
CASMGDLQPQHF
TGTGCCAGCATGGGGGATCTGCAGCCCCAGCATTTT
>TRBD1|TRBV7-8|TRBJ1-5|NA
CASSLSGTGSNQPQHF
TGTGCCAGCAGCTTATCCGGGACAGGGAGCAATCAGCCCCAGCATTTT
>TRBD1|TRBV30|TRBJ1-5|NA
CAWSVQGGRGQPQHF
TGTGCCTGGAGTGTACAGGGGGGAAGAGGACAGCCCCAGCATTTT
>NA|TRBV28|TRBJ1-5|NA
CASTVKGIRPQHF
TGTGCCAGCACCGTGAAGGGAATCAGGCCCCAGCATTTT
>NA|TRBV6-1|TRBJ2-7|NA
CASKGQSYEQYF
TGTGCCAGCAAAGGACAGTCCTACGAGCAGTACTTC
>TRBD1|TRBV19|TRBJ2-2|NA
CASSSVGDRALVGELFF
TGTGCCAGTAGTTCCGTAGGGGACAGGGCTCTGGTCGGGGAGCTGTTTTTT
>TRBD1|TRBV5-1|TRBJ2-5|once
CASSMGQFPETQYF
TGCGCCAGCAGCATGGGACAGTTCCCGGAGACCCAGTACTTC
>NA|TRBV19|TRBJ1-5|NA
CASREQSGIGYQPQHF
TGTGCCAGTAGAGAACAATCCGGAATTGGTTATCAGCCCCAGCATTTT
>TRBD1|TRBV19|TRBJ2-7|NA
CASRMDRGHYEQYF
TGTGCCAGTAGAATGGACAGGGGGCACTACGAGCAGTACTTC
>NA|TRBV5-1|TRBJ2-1|NA
CASSLLGEQFF
TGCGCCAGCAGCCTCCTAGGTGAGCAGTTCTTC
>NA|TRBV30|TRBJ2-3|NA
CAWLERRDTDTQYF
TGTGCCTGGTTAGAAAGGCGGGACACAGATACGCAGTATTTT
>NA|TRBV10-1|TRBJ2-3|NA
CASSEGGRDTQYF
TGCGCCAGCAGTGAGGGCGGCCGAGATACGCAGTATTTT
>TRBD2|TRBV7-2|TRBJ2-7|NA
CASSLASLSGTTYEQYF
TGTGCCAGCAGCTTAGCTTCTCTTAGCGGGACCACCTACGAGCAGTACTTC
>TRBD2|TRBV19|TRBJ2-7|NA
CASSIQAGGHEQYF
TGTGCCAGTAGTATCCAAGCGGGAGGCCACGAGCAGTACTTC
>TRBD1|TRBV5-1|TRBJ2-7|NA
CASSLWDSSYEQYF
TGCGCCAGCAGCTTATGGGACAGCTCCTACGAGCAGTACTTC
>TRBD1|TRBV25-1|TRBJ2-5|NA
CASSPRTGGETQYF
TGTGCCAGCAGTCCAAGGACAGGGGGTGAGACCCAGTACTTC
>TRBD1|TRBV11-2|TRBJ1-2|NA
CASSRSTGGYGYTF
TGTGCCAGCAGCCGCTCGACAGGGGGCTATGGCTACACCTTC
>NA|TRBV4-1|TRBJ2-7|NA
CASSQGSSRDEQYF
TGCGCCAGCAGCCAAGGCTCGTCGCGGGACGAGCAGTACTTC
>TRBD2|TRBV5-6|TRBJ2-1|NA
CASSPTSGRAKNEQFF
TGTGCCAGCAGCCCTACTAGCGGGAGGGCCAAGAATGAGCAGTTCTTC
>NA|TRBV11-1|TRBJ1-6|NA
CASRTRQVGNSPLHF
TGTGCCAGCAGGACCCGACAGGTGGGGAATTCACCCCTCCACTTT
>NA|TRBV30|TRBJ1-1|NA
CAWSVRSEAFF
TGTGCCTGGAGTGTCCGCTCTGAAGCTTTCTTT
>TRBD2|TRBV9|TRBJ2-7|NA
CASSVESDSGSVLSEQYF
TGTGCCAGCAGCGTAGAATCTGACAGCGGGAGCGTCCTTAGCGAGCAGTACTTC
>TRBD1|TRBV29-1|TRBJ2-4|NA
CSVDARDRGFKNIQYF
TGCAGCGTTGACGCCCGGGACAGGGGATTCAAAAACATTCAGTACTTC
>NA|TRBV6-1|TRBJ1-5|NA
CASMRRRNQPQHF
TGTGCCAGCATGCGCAGAAGAAATCAGCCCCAGCATTTT
>NA|TRBV27|TRBJ2-7|NA
CASRVRQGSYEQYF
TGTGCCAGCAGAGTCCGGCAGGGCTCCTACGAGCAGTACTTC
>TRBD1|TRBV30|TRBJ2-1|NA
CAWSGQGDLISSYNEQFF
TGTGCCTGGAGTGGACAGGGGGACTTGATTAGCTCCTACAATGAGCAGTTCTTC
>NA|TRBV5-4|TRBJ2-3|NA
CASSSQRGDTQYF
TGTGCCAGCAGCTCTCAGAGAGGAGATACGCAGTATTTT
>TRBD2|TRBV9|TRBJ2-1|NA
CASSVGTSGYNEQFF
TGTGCCAGCAGCGTAGGGACTAGCGGCTACAATGAGCAGTTCTTC
>TRBD1|TRBV9|TRBJ1-2|NA
CASSATKDRVLGYTF
TGTGCCAGCAGTGCCACCAAGGACAGGGTGTTAGGCTACACCTTC
>NA|TRBV10-3|TRBJ1-1|NA
CAISAFGMNTEAFF
TGTGCCATCAGTGCGTTCGGAATGAACACTGAAGCTTTCTTT
>NA|TRBV2|TRBJ1-1|NA
CASGTANKMNTEAFF
TGTGCCAGCGGGACTGCCAATAAGATGAACACTGAAGCTTTCTTT